The 18 T cell receptor beta chains listed next were all sequenced from one sample in a study of radiotherapy plus CTLA-4 blockade in lung cancer. The assay was immunoSEQ multiplex PCR, and TCRdb's table has in-frame clones only and misses some. In the table there are about 68,000 clones, less than 80% of which are singletons. Specimen: peripheral blood, collected from a patient treated with radiotherapy plus ipilimumab. Source of these receptors: a human donor with non-small cell lung cancer who had a complete response to radiotherapy plus ipilimumab.

V gene TRBV5-1 combines with J gene TRBJ2-1; 11 nucleotides align to TRBD2. Germline assignment: CDR1 SGHRS and CDR2 YFSETQ. Trimming removed 2 bases from V and 6 bases from J; junction bases left unmatched: 4. This CDR3 contains 15 residues. CDR3 region: CASSLGTSGVNEQFF. Written as DNA, the CDR3 is TGCGCCAGCAGCTTAGGGACTAGCGGAGTCAATGAGCAGTTCTTC.

The chain combines TRBV9 with TRBJ2-7, with 12 nucleotides matching TRBD2. There are 18 residues in the CDR3. V gave up 0 bases and J gave up 2 bases; unmatched junction bases: 9. In germline, CDR1 is SGDLS, CDR2 YYNGEE. The chain's CDR3 is CASSVAPSSGGAPYEQYF. The CDR3 bases are TGTGCCAGCAGCGTAGCTCCGTCTAGCGGGGGGGCCCCCTACGAGCAGTACTTC.

This sequence joins TRBV30 and TRBJ2-3, with 8 positions matching TRBD2. V gave up 0 bases and J gave up 1 base; unmatched junction bases: 6. Germline V gives CDR1 GTSNPN, CDR2 SVGIG (reference sequence). The CDR3 is made up of 16 amino acids. CDR3 coding DNA: TGTGCCTGGAGTGTACTAGGGCGGGGGGGCACAGATACGCAGTATTTT. Its translation: CAWSVLGRGGTDTQYF.

V gene TRBV28 combines with J gene TRBJ1-2, with a weak D call TRBD1 (6 bases). CDR1 and CDR2 (germline): MDHEN, SYDVKM. The ends were cut back, 3 bases at V and 1 base at J, with 9 bases in the middle. The CDR3 is 14 amino acids. CDR3 bases: TGTGCCAGCAGTTTGGCAGGGGTTAACTATGGCTACACCTTC. This codes for CASSLAGVNYGYTF.

The J gene is TRBJ1-4, the V gene TRBV30; 8 bases map to TRBD1. Germline CDR1 GTSNPN, CDR2 SVGIG (reference sequence). The CDR3 runs 14 residues. With 4 bases clipped from V and 4 bases from J, the junction kept 5 bases outside the gene matches. For the CDR3, the DNA is TGTGCCTGGAAGTTACAGGGGGGTAATGAAAAACTGTTTTTT. Its translation is CAWKLQGGNEKLFF.

The table lists this clone with a count of one. V gene TRBV11-3 combines with J gene TRBJ1-2; TRBD1 matches 9 bases. The germline V gene has CDR1 SGHNT and CDR2 YENEEA. The CDR3 covers 17 residues. The J segment lost 8 bases and the V segment lost 2 bases, leaving 15 bases of the junction unmatched. In DNA form, the CDR3 reads TGTGCCAGCAGCTTAAAGCTAACTTCCGGACAGGGGAACGGCTACACCTTC. This codes for CASSLKLTSGQGNGYTF.

The chain uses TRBV30 and TRBJ2-3; perhaps TRBD1 as D (6 bases). Germline loops: CDR1 GTSNPN, CDR2 SVGIG (reference sequence). The length of the CDR3 is 13 residues. The germline V and J ends were trimmed by 0 bases and 3 bases, with 7 bases remaining between them. CDR3 DNA sequence: TGTGCCTGGAGTGTAGGGGGTACAGATACGCAGTATTTT. Encoded protein: CAWSVGGTDTQYF.

V and J are TRBV10-3 and TRBJ2-3; D not resolved. Looked up from germline, CDR1 is ENHRY and CDR2 is SYGVKD. The length of the CDR3 is 14 residues. V was pared by 7 bases and J by 3 bases, with 14 bases between. This CDR3 reads CAINPDGRTDTQYF. The CDR3 region has the DNA TGTGCCATCAATCCCGACGGCCGGACAGATACGCAGTATTTT.

V is TRBV19 and J is TRBJ1-2, with TRBD1 matching over 10 bases. This CDR3 is 15 amino acids long. V was clipped by 9 bases and J by 6 bases; unmatched bases: 13. Germline V gives CDR1 LNHDA, CDR2 SQIVND (reference sequence). Here the CDR3 reads CASAESRTGGNGYTF. The CDR3 DNA reads TGTGCCAGCGCTGAATCGAGGACAGGGGGGAATGGCTACACCTTC.

The sample holds a few counts of this clone. The J gene is TRBJ1-4, the V gene TRBV11-2, with 10 bases aligning to TRBD1. Trimming at V came to 10 bases and at J to 8 bases, leaving 4 bases not matched to a gene. This CDR3 contains 12 residues. Looked up from germline, CDR1 is SGHAT and CDR2 is FQNNGV. CDR3 in DNA: TGTGCCACCCGGGACAGGGGCGAAAAACTGTTTTTT. This gives the protein CATRDRGEKLFF.

V usage is TRBV2 and J usage is TRBJ2-3, with 9 bases lining up with TRBD1. Germline V gives CDR1 SNHLY, CDR2 FYNNEI. The CDR3 is made up of 15 amino acids. The V gene end was trimmed by 9 bases and the J gene end by 0 bases; junction bases not matched to a gene: 7. CDR3 loop: CARETTGGSTDTQYF. DNA of the CDR3: TGTGCCAGGGAGACGACAGGGGGTAGCACAGATACGCAGTATTTT.

V and J are TRBV27 and TRBJ1-6, with TRBD1 matching over 7 bases. Trimming at V came to 6 bases and at J to 9 bases, leaving 8 bases not matched to a gene. The CDR3 covers 14 residues. Per the germline V gene, CDR1 is MNHEY and CDR2 is SMNVEV (reference sequence). CDR3 in DNA: TGTGCCAGCAGGCCCAACAGGGGTGGTTCACCCCTCCACTTT. This translates into CASRPNRGGSPLHF.

This clone was seen once. The V call is TRBV18, the J call TRBJ2-7, with a weak D call TRBD1 (5 bases). The CDR3 runs 14 residues. The V gene's germline CDR1 is KGHSH and CDR2 LQKENI. With 5 bases removed from V and 4 bases from J, the gap between germline ends came to 15 bases. In nucleotides, the CDR3 is TGTGCCAGCTCAATCCAGGGTTCCAAATACGAGCAGTACTTC. Protein sequence: CASSIQGSKYEQYF.

The CDR3 reads CASSPPARAGPTGELFF. CDR3 bases: TGTGCCAGCTCACCACCGGCCCGGGCAGGGCCCACCGGGGAGCTGTTTTTT. The V call is TRBV18, the J call TRBJ2-2; D perhaps matches TRBD1 (5 bases). The V end lost 0 bases, the J end lost 4 bases, and 15 bases lay between the germline ends. CDR3 size: 17 residues. Germline lookup yields CDR1 KGHSH and CDR2 LQKENI.

The V and J genes are TRBV7-2 and TRBJ1-1; 7 nucleotides match TRBD1. The CDR3 sequence is 13 residues long. CDR1 SGHTA and CDR2 FQGNSA come from the germline V gene. The junction had 11 bases not matched to a gene; V was cut back by 11 bases and J by 5 bases. The chain's CDR3 is CASGQMGRTEAFF. The CDR3 coding sequence is TGTGCCTCGGGACAGATGGGTAGGACTGAAGCTTTCTTT.

J is TRBJ1-1 and V is TRBV5-1; D ambiguous. V dropped 0 bases and J dropped 4 bases, with 13 bases sitting between them. Germline loops: CDR1 SGHRS, CDR2 YFSETQ. The length of the CDR3 is 15 residues. CDR3 bases: TGCGCCAGCAGCTTGGTTCCGGGCGTAAGCACTGAAGCTTTCTTT. This codes for CASSLVPGVSTEAFF.

The chain is built from TRBV11-3 and TRBJ2-3; TRBD1 is a possible D gene (5 bases). This CDR3 has 14 residues. Trimming stripped 7 bases from V and 2 bases from J, with 13 bases between. The germline gives CDR1 SGHNT, CDR2 YENEEA. The CDR3 region is CASTQGSPTDTQYF. The CDR3 coding sequence is TGTGCCAGCACCCAGGGAAGCCCCACAGATACGCAGTATTTT.

The rearrangement uses TRBV7-2 and TRBJ2-1; the match to TRBD2 covers 7 bases. Germline V CDR1 and CDR2: SGHTA, FQGNSA. Losses at the gene ends were 4 bases for V and 2 bases for J; bases not matched to a gene: 5. This CDR3 region has 15 residues. The CDR3 region is CASSSSSGAYNEQFF. As DNA, the CDR3 is TGTGCCAGCAGCTCTTCTAGCGGAGCCTACAATGAGCAGTTCTTC.